This T cell receptor beta chain was obtained from a study of blood T cell repertoires in COVID-19. CDR1 SGHDT and CDR2 YYEEEE come from the germline V gene. Trimming pared 4 bases from V and 4 bases from J, leaving 20 bases between. This CDR3 is 16 amino acids long. The authors' processing: Counts of nucleated cells, estimated from reference gene primer amplification, were obtained. The protocol was immunoSEQ multiplex PCR, while the TCRdb copy is restricted to in-frame clones and leaves out a portion. V and J calls and clone size are as listed in that table; D and trimming were resolved from the DNA. This sample carries around 250,000 clones, around 80% of them seen once, and the ten largest clones take 5.7%.

The origin of this receptor is a man older than 75 with acute or convalescent COVID-19. This chain connects TRBV5-6 to TRBJ1-2; D remains unclear. The sequencing input was peripheral blood. The CDR3 DNA sequence: TGTGCCAGCAGCGGCGGGCGGTGGACCCTAGGCTATGGCTACACCTTC. This sequence encodes CASSGGRWTLGYGYTF. The full variable domain, its missing parts supplied by reference TRBV5-6 and TRBJ1-2, is DAGVTQSPTHLIKTRGQQVTLRCSPKSGHDTVSWYQQALGQGPQFIFQYYEEEERQRGNFPDRFSGHQFPNYSSELNVNALLLGDSALYLCASSGGRWTLGYGYTFGSGTRLTVV.